These T cell receptor beta chains were read from a single sample in a study of regulatory T cells in long-lasting Graves disease. TCRdb used MiXCR to reprocess the multiplex PCR reads, holding one entry per CDR3 protein. The sample lists some 460,000 distinct CDR3 sequences; under 20% were seen once. These data also featured in a second study, about T cells in Graves' hyperthyroidism and ophthalmopathy.

Material: peripheral blood mononuclear cells (PBMCs), obtained at new diagnosis, from a patient treated with antithyroid drugs. All receptors derive from a man in his forties with Graves disease. The CDR3 runs from the conserved cysteine through the conserved F or W. Each record gives: D gene, V gene, clone size, J gene, CDR3 DNA, CDR3 protein. The D gene is left open where the match is weak. Clone size, where shown, is once, few, many, or a class for clones that have expanded.

D: .
V: TRBV4-1
size: once
J: TRBJ2-1
DNA: TGCGCCAGCAGCCAAGAAGGGGGAGGCTCCTACAATGAGCAGTTCTTC
CDR3: CASSQEGGGSYNEQFF

D: .
V: TRBV10-3
size: many
J: TRBJ1-4
DNA: TGTGCCATCAGTGAGGTCCAAGTCGAATGGAAGGGGGCAACTAATGAAAAACTGTTTTTT
CDR3: CAISEVQVEWKGATNEKLFF

D: .
V: TRBV12-3/TRBV12-4
size: .
J: TRBJ1-5
DNA: TGTGCCAGCAGTTTGGGCGTAGGGAAGCCCCAGCATTTT
CDR3: CASSLGVGKPQHF

D: .
V: TRBV7-3
size: many
J: TRBJ2-2
DNA: TGTGCCAGCAGCTTACAAGCGGCCACCGGGGAGCTGTTTTTT
CDR3: CASSLQAATGELFF

D: TRBD2
V: TRBV20-1
size: few
J: TRBJ2-7
DNA: TGCAGTGTTACTCTAGGGTTCGGGCGGGGGGACGAGCAGTACTTC
CDR3: CSVTLGFGRGDEQYF

D: TRBD2
V: TRBV5-4
size: few
J: TRBJ2-3
DNA: TGTGCCAGCATGCCGGGACTAGCGGGAACGGCAGATACGCAGTATTTT
CDR3: CASMPGLAGTADTQYF

D: .
V: TRBV20-1
size: many
J: TRBJ2-7
DNA: TGCAGGGTGTGGGCTAACTCCTACGAGCAGTACTTC
CDR3: CRVWANSYEQYF

D: .
V: TRBV6-2/TRBV6-3
size: .
J: TRBJ2-1
DNA: TGTGCCAGCAGTGAATCCGAGGAGGTGAATGAGCAGTTCTTC
CDR3: CASSESEEVNEQFF

D: .
V: TRBV5-1
size: many
J: TRBJ1-2
DNA: TGCGCCAGCAGCTTGGAGCCGATGGGGACGCATGGCTACACCTTC
CDR3: CASSLEPMGTHGYTF

D: .
V: TRBV30
size: few
J: TRBJ2-3
DNA: TGTGCCTGGAGAAGGGGCCGCTTCACAGATACGCAGTATTTT
CDR3: CAWRRGRFTDTQYF

D: .
V: TRBV5-1
size: few
J: TRBJ1-1
DNA: TGCGCCAGCAGCTTGTGGGGCAGGGGATTTGCTGAAGCTTTCTTT
CDR3: CASSLWGRGFAEAFF

D: TRBD1
V: TRBV20-1
size: few
J: TRBJ1-1
DNA: TGCAGTGCTTCCGGACAGGGAGGATTCATGAACACTGAAGCTTTCTTT
CDR3: CSASGQGGFMNTEAFF

D: .
V: TRBV28
size: many
J: TRBJ1-5
DNA: TGTGCCAGCACAGGGCTGAAAAATCAGCCCCAGCATTTT
CDR3: CASTGLKNQPQHF

D: TRBD2
V: TRBV2
size: .
J: TRBJ2-6
DNA: TGTGCCAGCTCCCCGAAGGGAGGGCCCTCTGGGGCCAACGTCCTGACTTTC
CDR3: CASSPKGGPSGANVLTF

D: TRBD2
V: TRBV7-9
size: many
J: TRBJ2-1
DNA: TGTGCCAGCAGCACCCGGACTAGCGGACACAATGAGCAGTTCTTC
CDR3: CASSTRTSGHNEQFF

D: .
V: TRBV3-1
size: many
J: TRBJ1-1
DNA: TGTGCCAGCAGCCAAGTCGCGGGAGGGGAAGCTTTCTTT
CDR3: CASSQVAGGEAFF

D: .
V: TRBV9
size: few
J: TRBJ2-1
DNA: TGTGCCAGCAGCGTGGGACCAGACAATGAGCAGTTCTTC
CDR3: CASSVGPDNEQFF

D: .
V: TRBV9
size: .
J: TRBJ2-7
DNA: TGTGCCAGCAGCGTAGGAACTAGCTACGAGCAGTACTTC
CDR3: CASSVGTSYEQYF

D: .
V: TRBV5-1
size: few
J: TRBJ1-4
DNA: TGCGCCAGCAGCACCGGGGCCAGTTTTAATGAAAAACTGTTTTTT
CDR3: CASSTGASFNEKLFF

D: .
V: TRBV28
size: many
J: TRBJ1-4
DNA: TGTGCCAGCTTCCAAGCAGGGGCGGCTGAAAAACTGTTTTTT
CDR3: CASFQAGAAEKLFF

D: TRBD2
V: TRBV10-3
size: many
J: TRBJ2-7
DNA: TGTGCCATCAGTGATTTAGGACTAGCGGGAGTCTCCTACGAGCAGTACTTC
CDR3: CAISDLGLAGVSYEQYF

D: TRBD1
V: TRBV6-2/TRBV6-3
size: .
J: TRBJ1-2
DNA: TGTGCCAGCAGTACCGCGGGACAGGGGAACTATGGCTACACCTTC
CDR3: CASSTAGQGNYGYTF

D: .
V: TRBV19
size: .
J: TRBJ2-1
DNA: TGTGCCAGTAGCCTGCGGACCGGGACGAAGGGTAATGAGCAGTTCTTC
CDR3: CASSLRTGTKGNEQFF

D: .
V: TRBV27
size: .
J: TRBJ2-7
DNA: TGTGCCAGTTCACCCACGGCCGGCTCCTACGAGCAGTACTTC
CDR3: CASSPTAGSYEQYF

D: .
V: TRBV7-9
size: few
J: TRBJ2-7
DNA: TGTGCCAGCAGCGTTGCTAACTACGAGCAGTACTTC
CDR3: CASSVANYEQYF

D: .
V: TRBV24-1
size: .
J: TRBJ1-2
DNA: TGTGCCACCAGTGATAGCCGATCGGGTAGCGGGGTCGGCTATGGCTACACCTTC
CDR3: CATSDSRSGSGVGYGYTF

D: TRBD2
V: TRBV3-1
size: many
J: TRBJ2-1
DNA: TGTGCCAGCAGCCAAGGAAGGACTAGCGGGAGGGGGGAGCAGTTCTTC
CDR3: CASSQGRTSGRGEQFF

D: .
V: TRBV5-5
size: .
J: TRBJ1-5
DNA: TGTGCCAGCAGCACGAAGGGACCCCTTGGCAATCAGCCCCAGCATTTT
CDR3: CASSTKGPLGNQPQHF

D: TRBD1
V: TRBV30
size: many
J: TRBJ1-5
DNA: TGTGCCTGGGGGACAGGGTTACAGCCCCAGCATTTT
CDR3: CAWGTGLQPQHF

D: .
V: TRBV18
size: few
J: TRBJ2-2
DNA: TGTGCCAGCTCACCTGAGAGCGGAACCTACACCGGGGAGCTGTTTTTT
CDR3: CASSPESGTYTGELFF

D: .
V: TRBV7-2
size: .
J: TRBJ1-5
DNA: TGTGCCAGCAGCTTAAAGCAGGGGTCGGGGCAGCCCCAGCATTTT
CDR3: CASSLKQGSGQPQHF

D: TRBD1
V: TRBV24-1
size: many
J: TRBJ2-5
DNA: TGTGCCACCAGTCCAGGGACAGCGTTACAAGAGACCCAGTACTTC
CDR3: CATSPGTALQETQYF

D: TRBD1
V: TRBV24-1
size: many
J: TRBJ2-5
DNA: TGTGCCACCAGTGATCCGACAGGGGGAGGAATCGAGACCCAGTACTTC
CDR3: CATSDPTGGGIETQYF

D: .
V: TRBV12-3/TRBV12-4
size: many
J: TRBJ2-1
DNA: TGTGCCAGCAGTTTCGAATTCGGGAGTCTCAATGAGCAGTTCTTC
CDR3: CASSFEFGSLNEQFF

D: .
V: TRBV10-3
size: .
J: TRBJ1-2
DNA: TGTGCCATCAGTGTTACCGGGACATCCTATGGCTACACCTTC
CDR3: CAISVTGTSYGYTF

D: TRBD1
V: TRBV6-2/TRBV6-3
size: few
J: TRBJ1-2
DNA: TGTGCCAGCAGTTACTTCGACAGGGAATATGGCTACACCTTC
CDR3: CASSYFDREYGYTF

D: .
V: TRBV5-1
size: many
J: TRBJ2-7
DNA: TGCGCCAGCCGACTAAACCCGGGGCCGTCCACCGCCGAGCAGTACTTC
CDR3: CASRLNPGPSTAEQYF

D: .
V: TRBV18
size: many
J: TRBJ1-1
DNA: TGTGCCAGCTCACCAGCGTTGGAAAGGAACACTGAAGCTTTCTTT
CDR3: CASSPALERNTEAFF

D: TRBD1
V: TRBV6-2/TRBV6-3
size: many
J: TRBJ1-6
DNA: TGTGCCATAAAGGAGTGGGACAGTGATAATTCACCCCTCCACTTT
CDR3: CAIKEWDSDNSPLHF

D: .
V: TRBV18
size: many
J: TRBJ2-1
DNA: TGTGCCAGCTCACCTTTACAGGGAGACAATGAGCAGTTCTTC
CDR3: CASSPLQGDNEQFF

D: .
V: TRBV18
size: many
J: TRBJ2-1
DNA: TGTGCCAGCAGCCTTAGCCTGTACAATGAGCAGTTCTTC
CDR3: CASSLSLYNEQFF

D: .
V: TRBV7-9
size: many
J: TRBJ2-7
DNA: TGTGCCAGCAGCTTCCTGACCGATTCCTACGAGCAGTACTTC
CDR3: CASSFLTDSYEQYF

D: .
V: TRBV11-3
size: many
J: TRBJ2-3
DNA: TGTGCCAGCAGCGATAAGGACGGCAACACAGATACGCAGTATTTT
CDR3: CASSDKDGNTDTQYF

D: .
V: TRBV7-9
size: .
J: TRBJ2-1
DNA: TGTGCCAGCACCCTTGGGAGCAGGCACAATGAGCAGTTCTTC
CDR3: CASTLGSRHNEQFF

D: .
V: TRBV20-1
size: .
J: TRBJ1-2
DNA: TGCAGTGCTAGGGAAGGGAACTATGGCTACACCTTC
CDR3: CSAREGNYGYTF

D: TRBD2
V: TRBV5-1
size: many
J: TRBJ2-3
DNA: TGTGCCAGCAGTTTGGGACTAGCGGGAACAGATACGCAGTATTTT
CDR3: CASSLGLAGTDTQYF

D: TRBD2
V: TRBV6-9
size: few
J: TRBJ2-1
DNA: TGTGCCAGCAGTTACGGGACTAGCGGGAGGGCCTACTACAATGAGCAGTTCTTC
CDR3: CASSYGTSGRAYYNEQFF

D: TRBD2
V: TRBV10-3
size: .
J: TRBJ2-3
DNA: TGTGCCATCAGACAAGCGGGAGCTGTAGATACGCAGTATTTT
CDR3: CAIRQAGAVDTQYF

D: .
V: TRBV11-2
size: few
J: TRBJ2-1
DNA: TGTGCCAGCAGCCATGGGTCAGGGTCCAATGAGCAGTTCTTC
CDR3: CASSHGSGSNEQFF

D: .
V: TRBV20-1
size: many
J: TRBJ2-1
DNA: TGCAGTGCTAGAGATGGCGGCGGGATCGCCAATGAGCAGTTCTTC
CDR3: CSARDGGGIANEQFF

D: .
V: TRBV19
size: .
J: TRBJ2-7
DNA: TGTGCCAGTAGTATCCAAGGGTCCCACGAGCAGTACTTC
CDR3: CASSIQGSHEQYF

D: TRBD2
V: TRBV11-2
size: .
J: TRBJ2-2
DNA: TGTGCCAGCAGCTTCCTAGCTAGCGGGAGGGTCACTGGGGAGCTGCTTTTT
CDR3: CASSFLASGRVTGELLF

D: .
V: TRBV2
size: many
J: TRBJ2-5
DNA: TGTGCCAGCAGTGAGGACCTCTGGGGGGAGACCCAGTACTTC
CDR3: CASSEDLWGETQYF

D: TRBD2
V: TRBV29-1
size: few
J: TRBJ2-1
DNA: TGCAGCGTTGGAATAGCGGGAGGAACCGTCAATGAGCAGTTCTTC
CDR3: CSVGIAGGTVNEQFF

D: TRBD1
V: TRBV28
size: many
J: TRBJ2-7
DNA: TGTGCCAGCAGTCCGACAGGGAAGGGCGAGCAGTACTTC
CDR3: CASSPTGKGEQYF

D: .
V: TRBV28
size: many
J: TRBJ1-2
DNA: TGTGCCAGCAGTTTCCCTCAGGGAAACCACTATGGCTACACCTTC
CDR3: CASSFPQGNHYGYTF

D: .
V: TRBV5-1
size: few
J: TRBJ1-3
DNA: TGCGCCAGCAGAAGTGGTGTTGGAAACACCATATATTTT
CDR3: CASRSGVGNTIYF

D: TRBD2
V: TRBV5-4
size: .
J: TRBJ2-7
DNA: TGTGCCAGCAGCTTGGGGGGACTAGCGGGAAGATACGAGCAGTACTTC
CDR3: CASSLGGLAGRYEQYF

D: .
V: TRBV7-9
size: .
J: TRBJ2-1
DNA: TGTGCCAGCAGCTTTGATATTAGCCAGTTCAATGAGCAGTTCTTC
CDR3: CASSFDISQFNEQFF

D: TRBD1
V: TRBV24-1
size: many
J: TRBJ2-1
DNA: TGTGCCACCGGGACAGGGGCCTACAATGAGCAGTTCTTC
CDR3: CATGTGAYNEQFF